Listed below are T cell receptor beta chains from one sample, sequenced in a study of CD8+CD57+ T cells in acquired aplastic anemia. MiXCR, applied by TCRdb to the reads, yields one record per CDR3 protein. The sample holds about 150,000 distinct CDR3 sequences, roughly 45% seen once. Sequenced input: sorted CD4+, CD8+, or CD8+CD57+ T cells (not recorded which) from PBMCs. All receptors derive from a human donor with aplastic anemia. Each CDR3 is given with its conserved first and last residue. The D gene is left open where the match is weak. Rows give clone size only sometimes, using once, few, many, or a class for an expanded clone.

d_call,v_call,j_call,clone_size,cdr3_nt,cdr3_aa
NA,TRBV25-1,TRBJ2-7,once,TGTGCCAGCAGTGGCTCCGGGACTCGCTCCTACGAGCAGTACTTC,CASSGSGTRSYEQYF
NA,TRBV2,TRBJ2-3,many,TGTGCCAGCAGTGAGAGTTCTAGCACAGATACGCAGTATTTT,CASSESSSTDTQYF
NA,TRBV19,TRBJ1-6,NA,TGTGCCAGTAGTTCGGACGGCCCGCATTCACCCCTCCACTTT,CASSSDGPHSPLHF
NA,TRBV5-5,TRBJ2-7,many,TGTGCCAGCAGCTTGGTAGCTGGCCTCGGCTCCTACGAGCAGTACTTC,CASSLVAGLGSYEQYF
TRBD2,TRBV9,TRBJ2-1,NA,TGTGCCAGCAGCCCCCGGGGGACTAGCGGGGGTAACAATGAGCAGTTCTTC,CASSPRGTSGGNNEQFF
NA,TRBV6-6,TRBJ2-3,many,TGTGCCAGCAGTTACAACTCCGGGGGTACGCAGTATTTT,CASSYNSGGTQYF
NA,TRBV19,TRBJ1-1,NA,TGTGCCAGTAGGGACAGACCGAACACTGAAGCTTTCTTT,CASRDRPNTEAFF
TRBD1,TRBV19,TRBJ2-1,NA,TGTGCCAGTAGTATGGGGACAGGGATCTATGAGCAGTTCTTC,CASSMGTGIYEQFF
NA,TRBV19,TRBJ2-7,NA,TGTGCCAGTATTTTCGAGCAGTACTTC,CASIFEQYF
TRBD1,TRBV20-1,TRBJ1-1,many,TGCAGTGCTTTGGGACAGGCCAACACTGAAGCTTTCTTT,CSALGQANTEAFF
NA,TRBV6-2/TRBV6-3,TRBJ1-3,few,TGTGCCAGCAGTGGACACCTCTCTGGAAACACCATATATTTT,CASSGHLSGNTIYF
TRBD1,TRBV4-2,TRBJ1-6,many,TGTGCCAGCAGCCAAGATGACACAGGGGATTCACCCCTCCACTTT,CASSQDDTGDSPLHF
TRBD1,TRBV5-1,TRBJ2-3,many,TGCGCCAGCAGCTTGGGGGACAGGGGCACAGATACGCAGTATTTT,CASSLGDRGTDTQYF
NA,TRBV24-1,TRBJ2-2,many,TGTGCCACCAGTATAATATCAGGGGAGAACACCGGGGAGCTGTTTTTT,CATSIISGENTGELFF
NA,TRBV14,TRBJ2-7,many,TGTGCCAGCAGCTCCTTCGGAGTAGGCGAGCAGTACTTC,CASSSFGVGEQYF
NA,TRBV29-1,TRBJ1-3,many,TGCAGCGCCGCCCCAGGGAGTGGAAACACCATATATTTT,CSAAPGSGNTIYF
NA,TRBV29-1,TRBJ2-5,medium-sized,TGCAGCGTTGAAGAAGGACTGGAAGAGACCCAGTACTTC,CSVEEGLEETQYF
TRBD2,TRBV2,TRBJ2-3,NA,TGTGCCAGCAGTGGAAGTGTGTCAGGGAGGGGCACAGATACGCAGTATTTT,CASSGSVSGRGTDTQYF
NA,TRBV9,TRBJ1-2,many,TGTGCCAGCAGCGTATCAAACAGGAGTCCGGATTATGGCTACACCTTC,CASSVSNRSPDYGYTF
TRBD1,TRBV27,TRBJ1-1,NA,TGTGCCAGCAGTTTAAAAGGGGGCAAGGATGGAGCTTTCTTT,CASSLKGGKDGAFF
NA,TRBV20-1,TRBJ1-5,NA,TGCAGTGCGACCGGGACACCTAATCAGCCCCAGCATTTT,CSATGTPNQPQHF
NA,TRBV9,TRBJ1-2,many,TGTGCCAGCAGCGTAGCTGAAGCCAGGGGAGGGGACTATGGCTACACCTTC,CASSVAEARGGDYGYTF
TRBD2,TRBV7-3,TRBJ2-2,many,TGTGCCAGCAGGTCGGGGGGGAGCAACACCGGGGAGCTGTTTTTT,CASRSGGSNTGELFF
NA,TRBV25-1,TRBJ2-7,NA,TGTGCCAGCAGTCCCCCTCCCAGGGCTTCGAGTTACGAGCAGTACTTC,CASSPPPRASSYEQYF
TRBD1,TRBV19,TRBJ1-6,NA,TGTGCCAGCAGCTCAGGAGGACAGGGAATTTCACCCCTCCACTTT,CASSSGGQGISPLHF
NA,TRBV25-1,TRBJ1-5,NA,TGTGCCAGCAGCTCCTCGGGGGGGAGGAATAGCAATCAGCCCCAGCATTTT,CASSSSGGRNSNQPQHF
TRBD1,TRBV20-1,TRBJ2-2,NA,TGCAGTGCAGAGGGACAGGGGGCGCGCACCGGGGAGCTGTTTTTT,CSAEGQGARTGELFF
TRBD2,TRBV10-3,TRBJ2-2,NA,TGTGCCATTGCAGGACAGCTTAGCGGGAAGGGGTACACCGGGGAGCTGTTTTTT,CAIAGQLSGKGYTGELFF
NA,TRBV11-1,TRBJ2-3,NA,TGTGCCAGCAGCGTAGTCGGGACAACCACAGATACGCAGTATTTT,CASSVVGTTTDTQYF
NA,TRBV18,TRBJ1-5,few,TGTGCCAGCTCACCACAACCTATTAGCAATCAGCCCCAGCATTTT,CASSPQPISNQPQHF
TRBD1,TRBV10-3,TRBJ1-4,few,TGTGCCATCAGTGAGTCGATTATCGACAGGGATAATGAAAAACTGTTTTTT,CAISESIIDRDNEKLFF
NA,TRBV2,TRBJ2-1,many,TGTGCCAGCACCGAGGGACTCGAATCCTACAATGAGCAGTTCTTC,CASTEGLESYNEQFF
NA,TRBV20-1,TRBJ1-2,NA,TGCAGTGCTAGAGATTTGGGTCCGGCGGGGAACTATGGCTACACCTTC,CSARDLGPAGNYGYTF
NA,TRBV25-1,TRBJ1-2,NA,TGTGCCAGCAGTGACGGACTGCCCTTCTATGGCTACACCTTC,CASSDGLPFYGYTF
NA,TRBV19,TRBJ1-6,NA,TGTGCCAGTTCGATTATGGGAGCTCCAGATTCACCCCTCCACTTT,CASSIMGAPDSPLHF
NA,TRBV5-1,TRBJ2-3,many,TGCGCCAGCAGCTTGGAGAAGACATCTAGCACAGATACGCAGTATTTT,CASSLEKTSSTDTQYF
NA,TRBV11-2,TRBJ1-3,few,TGTGCCAGCAGCCCCCCTCGGACCGAATGTTGCCCCTCTGGAAACACCATATATTTT,CASSPPRTECCPSGNTIYF
NA,TRBV6-5,TRBJ1-1,many,TGTGCCAGCAGTTACAAACAGAGGAACACTGAAGCTTTCTTT,CASSYKQRNTEAFF
NA,TRBV20-1,TRBJ1-2,few,TGCAGTGCTAGAGATCCAGACGGGAACTATGGCTACACCTTC,CSARDPDGNYGYTF
NA,TRBV30,TRBJ1-2,NA,TGTGCCTGGAGCATGGCGGGGTCTAACTATGGCTACACCTTC,CAWSMAGSNYGYTF
NA,TRBV25-1,TRBJ2-3,NA,TGTGCCAGCAGTGACGGAGGGACTAGCACAGATACGCAGTATTTT,CASSDGGTSTDTQYF
NA,TRBV5-1,TRBJ1-1,NA,TGCGCCAGCAGCTGGGAGACAGGCGACACTGAAGCTTTCTTT,CASSWETGDTEAFF
NA,TRBV20-1,TRBJ2-3,once,TGCAGTGCTAGAGATCCCAGGGGATCTGAAGATACGCAGTATTTT,CSARDPRGSEDTQYF
TRBD2,TRBV20-1,TRBJ2-1,many,TGCAGTGCTAGAGATGTACTAGCGTCCTACAATGAGCAGTTCTTC,CSARDVLASYNEQFF
NA,TRBV10-1,TRBJ1-1,NA,TGCGCCAGCAGTGATCACATGAGGAGAGCTCTCTTT,CASSDHMRRALF
NA,TRBV5-1,TRBJ1-3,many,TGCGCCAGCAGCTCGGACAGAGGAGGAAACACCATATATTTT,CASSSDRGGNTIYF
TRBD1,TRBV29-1,TRBJ2-2,many,TGCAGCGTTACAAAGGGGGCCCTGAACACCGGGGAGCTGTTTTTT,CSVTKGALNTGELFF
TRBD1,TRBV20-1,TRBJ1-2,many,TGCAGTGCTAGAGAATCCGGGACAGATTATGGCTACACCTTC,CSARESGTDYGYTF